The rows below give T cell receptor beta chains drawn from one sample of a study of blood T cell repertoires in COVID-19. Profiling relied on immunoSEQ multiplex PCR, and the TCRdb table lists in-frame clones only, not all of them. The profile shows some 100,000 clones, almost 90% of them singletons. Material for sequencing was peripheral blood. The receptor source for this set is a man aged 45-60 years with COVID-19, enrolled during active disease. The CDR3 runs from the conserved cysteine through the conserved F or W. The D gene is left open where the match is weak. Only some rows state a clone size, as once, few, many or a class for expanded clones.

v_call	d_call	j_call	clone_size	cdr3_nt	cdr3_aa
TRBV27	TRBD1	TRBJ1-2	.	TGTGCCAGCAGTTTCGCAGGGGGGAACTATGGCTACACCTTC	CASSFAGGNYGYTF
TRBV7-2	.	TRBJ1-3	.	TGTGCCAGCAGAGACGGGGGGTCTGGAAACACCATATATTTT	CASRDGGSGNTIYF
TRBV5-1	TRBD2	TRBJ2-1	.	TGCGCCAGCAGCTTGGATAGCGGGGGGCGCTACAATGAGCAGTTCTTC	CASSLDSGGRYNEQFF
TRBV7-2	.	TRBJ1-5	once	TGTGCCAGCGCTTGGCAGGGGATCAATCAGCCCCAGCATTTT	CASAWQGINQPQHF
TRBV2	TRBD1	TRBJ1-1	.	TGTGCCAGCACCCCGAGGGGTGGACAGGGGTCTGAAGCTTTCTTT	CASTPRGGQGSEAFF
TRBV4-1	.	TRBJ1-1	.	TGCGCCAGCAGCCAAGGGGGCGCAGCGACCACTGAAGCTTTCTTT	CASSQGGAATTEAFF
TRBV27	TRBD2	TRBJ2-1	.	TGTGCCAGCAGTTCCCCCTCGTGGGGGACTAGCGCATACAATGAGCAGTTCTTC	CASSSPSWGTSAYNEQFF
TRBV10-2	TRBD1	TRBJ1-2	.	TGCGCCAGCAGTGAGGGACAGGCGCTCTATGGCTACACCTTC	CASSEGQALYGYTF
TRBV7-9	TRBD1	TRBJ1-2	.	TGTGCCAGCAGCTTACGACAGGGACAGTCGGGCTACACCTTC	CASSLRQGQSGYTF
TRBV18	TRBD2	TRBJ2-7	once	TGTGCCAGCTCACCACCGACTAGCGGGGGCCATTACGAGCAGTACTTC	CASSPPTSGGHYEQYF